This T cell receptor beta chain originates from a study of blood T cell repertoires in COVID-19. At the level of the study: PBMCs, B-cell-depleted T cells, or T cells were the source of the cDNA or gDNA that made up the material.

Source study methods: Reference gene primer amplification yielded estimated nucleated cell counts. Sequencing used immunoSEQ multiplex PCR; TCRdb keeps in-frame clones, though not all of them. V, J and clone size derive from that table, while D and trimming were established from the DNA sequence. The table shows around 460,000 clones, with approximately 90% occurring only once. This clone has a single count. The CDR3 runs to 14 residues. V lost 6 bases to trimming and J lost 0 bases, with 8 bases between them. Per the germline V gene, CDR1 is LNHDA and CDR2 is SQIVND (reference sequence). The Seattle patients, enrolled during active infection, were followed longitudinally.

This clonotype was obtained from a young man with COVID-19, enrolled during active disease. Sequencing input: peripheral blood. The rearrangement links TRBV19 to TRBJ2-2; D perhaps matches TRBD1 (6 bases). The CDR3 DNA follows: TGTGCCAGTAGCCAGGGGCCGAACACCGGGGAGCTGTTTTTT. This sequence encodes CASSQGPNTGELFF.